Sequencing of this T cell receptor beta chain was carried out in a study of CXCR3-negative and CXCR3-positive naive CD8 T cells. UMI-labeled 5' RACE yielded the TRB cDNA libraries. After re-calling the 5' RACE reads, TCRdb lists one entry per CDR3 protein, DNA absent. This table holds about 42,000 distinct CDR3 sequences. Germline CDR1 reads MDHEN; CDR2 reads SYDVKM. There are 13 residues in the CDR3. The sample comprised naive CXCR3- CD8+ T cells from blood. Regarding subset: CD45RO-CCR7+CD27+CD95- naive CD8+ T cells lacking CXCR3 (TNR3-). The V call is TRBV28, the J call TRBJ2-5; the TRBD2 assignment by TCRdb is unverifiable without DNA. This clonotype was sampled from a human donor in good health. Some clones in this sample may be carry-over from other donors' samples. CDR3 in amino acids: CATKAGGQETQYF.